These 18 T cell receptor beta chains were all obtained from the same sample, sequenced in a study of spatial heterogeneity in lung cancer. A single record per CDR3 protein comes from TCRdb applying MiXCR to the 5' RACE reads. The sample carries 25,000 or so distinct CDR3 sequences, approximately 4.8% recorded once. Time point specified: sample taken at primary tumor resection. The source was PBMCs, collected at surgery. These receptors originate from a male donor with early-stage non-small cell lung cancer.

There are many counts of this clonotype. The DNA for the CDR3 is TGTGCCAGCTCAGAAGGCGAGAGAAACACCATATATTTT. It codes for CASSEGERNTIYF. The rearrangement joins TRBV18 to TRBJ1-3; no clear D. CDR3 length equals 13 residues. Per germline, CDR1 KGHSH and CDR2 LQKENI. V was cut by 5 bases and J by 5 bases, with 10 bases left in between.

In its sample, this clonotype ranks as medium-sized. This chain uses TRBV25-1 with TRBJ2-5; unclear D gene. V lost 1 base to trimming and J lost 5 bases, with 11 bases between them. CDR1 and CDR2 (germline): MGHDK, SYGVNS. The CDR3 has 14 amino acids. CDR3 DNA sequence: TGTGCCAGCAGTGAATCGTTCGGCCGTGAGACCCAGTACTTC. It codes for CASSESFGRETQYF.

This clonotype appeared many times. This chain uses TRBV5-5 with TRBJ2-4; TRBD1 matches at 9 bases. Trimming at V came to 3 bases and at J to 1 base, leaving 5 bases not matched to a gene. The CDR3 runs to 16 residues. The germline gives CDR1 SGHKS, CDR2 YYEKEE (reference sequence). In DNA form, the CDR3 reads TGTGCCAGCAGCTGGGGGACAGGGACGGCCAAAAACATTCAGTACTTC. Translating it yields CASSWGTGTAKNIQYF.

This clonotype occurred many times. The chain links TRBV19 to TRBJ1-2, with TRBD1 matching over 7 bases. The length of the CDR3 is 15 residues. Losses at the gene ends were 3 bases for V and 11 bases for J; bases not matched to a gene: 15. Germline CDR1 and CDR2: LNHDA and SQIVND (reference sequence). This CDR3 reads CASSMSSTGPYVYTF. The DNA of the CDR3 is TGTGCCAGTAGTATGTCGTCGACAGGGCCCTACGTTTACACCTTC.

The table lists this clonotype with a few counts. The V call is TRBV19, the J call TRBJ1-2, with 9 nucleotides matching TRBD1. CDR3 length equals 14 residues. Germline CDR1 and CDR2: LNHDA and SQIVND (reference sequence). V dropped 6 bases and J dropped 5; count of bases not matched to a gene: 7. CDR3 in DNA: TGTGCCAGTAGAGACCGGGACAGGGCGTATGGCTACACCTTC. This translates into CASRDRDRAYGYTF.

This clonotype came up many times. V is TRBV4-1 and J is TRBJ1-1, with D possibly matching TRBD1 (6 bases). The length of the CDR3 is 17 residues. Germline CDR1 is MGHRA and CDR2 is YSYEKL. Deletions cut 1 base from V and 0 bases from J, with 15 bases between. The CDR3 DNA is TGCGCCAGCAGCCAAGGGAACGGGGGCCGGCTGAACACTGAAGCTTTCTTT. It translates to CASSQGNGGRLNTEAFF.

This clonotype has ten or more counts. This chain links TRBV24-1 with TRBJ2-2, with TRBD2 identical over 7 bases. Germline V gene data show CDR1 as KGHDR and CDR2 as SFDVKD. The CDR3 runs to 18 residues. The ends lost 4 bases at V and 5 bases at J; junction bases unmatched: 15. The CDR3 region has the DNA TGTGCCACCAGTGACCCCGTAGTGGCGGGAGTTGGGACCGGGGAGCTGTTTTTT. Translated: CATSDPVVAGVGTGELFF.

This clonotype came up many times. The chain is built from TRBV7-6 and TRBJ1-5, with a weak D call TRBD1 (6 bases). The CDR3 totals 15 residues. V was pared by 2 bases and J by 3 bases, with 11 bases between. In germline, CDR1 is SGHVS, CDR2 FNYEAQ. The CDR3 is CASSLQSGANQPQHF. As DNA, the CDR3 is TGTGCCAGCAGCTTACAGTCAGGGGCCAATCAGCCCCAGCATTTT.

At least ten counts were recorded for this clonotype. This sequence joins TRBV6-5 and TRBJ1-5; TRBD1 is a possible D gene (6 bases). Germline-derived CDR1 and CDR2 are MNHEY and SVGAGI. V shed 5 bases and J shed 0 bases, with 11 bases lying between them. The CDR3 covers 15 residues. CDR3 protein: CASSRTGLSNQPQHF. CDR3 coding DNA: TGTGCCAGCAGTCGAACAGGGCTTAGCAATCAGCCCCAGCATTTT.

At least ten counts were recorded for this clonotype. The chain has TRBV29-1 and TRBJ2-7, with a weak D call TRBD1 (6 bases). The CDR3 runs 12 residues. Trimming left V 5 bases short and J 3 bases short, with 11 bases between. Germline V gene sequence: CDR1 SQVTM, CDR2 ANQGSEA. CDR3 DNA: TGCAGCGTTAGTGGGACACGCTACGAGCAGTACTTC. This codes for CSVSGTRYEQYF.

In this sample, this clonotype turned up a few times. The chain has TRBV6-1 and TRBJ1-2, with D possibly being TRBD1 (6 bases). This CDR3 region has 15 residues. Trimming took off 0 bases at V and 7 bases at J, with 15 bases between the two ends. In germline, CDR1 is MNHNS, CDR2 SASEGT. The CDR3 DNA reads as TGTGCCAGCAGTGAAGCGCTGGGGGGGCCTGGTGGCTACACCTTC. It translates to CASSEALGGPGGYTF.

This chain uses TRBV25-1 with TRBJ2-1, with D possibly called TRBD1 or TRBD2 (5 bases each). V lost 5 bases and J 4 bases, leaving 9 bases between the germline ends. Germline V gene lookup returns CDR1 MGHDK and CDR2 SYGVNS. The CDR3 consists of 13 residues. This chain's CDR3 is CASSRDHYNEQFF. CDR3 nucleotide sequence: TGTGCCAGCAGTAGGGACCATTACAATGAGCAGTTCTTC.

This clonotype has at least ten counts. V gene TRBV12-3 or TRBV12-4 combines with J gene TRBJ2-3; 9 bases match TRBD2. CDR3 length: 16 amino acids. J lost 0 bases, V lost 3 bases, and 4 bases had no gene match. CDR3 residues: CASSFGSGGSTDTQYF. For the CDR3, the DNA is TGTGCCAGCAGTTTTGGTAGCGGGGGCAGCACAGATACGCAGTATTTT.

This clonotype is judged medium-sized. The J gene is TRBJ2-7, the V gene TRBV19, with unresolved D. Germline lookup yields CDR1 LNHDA and CDR2 SQIVND (reference sequence). The CDR3 spans 12 residues. With 3 bases removed from V and 7 bases from J, the gap between germline ends came to 10 bases. The CDR3 sequence is CASSISSREQYF. Written as DNA, the CDR3 is TGTGCCAGTAGTATTTCGAGCCGGGAGCAGTACTTC.

This clonotype came up many times. This chain links TRBV7-2 with TRBJ1-2; D gene unclear. The V end was cut by 5 bases, the J end by 1 base, with 2 bases between. The germline gives CDR1 SGHTA, CDR2 FQGNSA. CDR3 length equals 11 residues. The CDR3 region has the DNA TGTGCCAGCAGCCTTAACTATGGCTACACCTTC. Translating gives CASSLNYGYTF.

This clonotype showed up many times. V gene TRBV28 combines with J gene TRBJ1-2, with a possible D match to TRBD1 (5 bases). The germline V gene encodes CDR1 MDHEN and CDR2 SYDVKM. The V end was cut by 6 bases, the J end by 7 bases, with 18 bases between. The CDR3 is 14 amino acids. CDR3 coding DNA: TGTGCCAGCAGCATGCCCCGGGACTACAGTGGCTACACCTTC. Its protein product is CASSMPRDYSGYTF.

This clonotype was seen repeatedly, ten times or more. This rearrangement joins TRBV5-1 to TRBJ2-6; TRBD1 might be the D (5 bases). Trimming took 2 bases from V and 0 from J, leaving 6 bases between them. This CDR3 spans 15 amino acids. The germline CDR1 and CDR2 sequences are SGHRS and YFSETQ. This chain's CDR3 is CASSLGASGANVLTF. In DNA, the CDR3 is TGCGCCAGCAGCTTAGGGGCCTCTGGGGCCAACGTCCTGACTTTC. Full variable domain (missing parts from reference TRBV5-1 and TRBJ2-6): KAGVTQTPRYLIKTRGQQVTLSCSPISGHRSVSWYQQTPGQGLQFLFEYFSETQRNKGNFPGRFSGRQFSNSRSEMNVSTLELGDSALYLCASSLGASGANVLTFGAGSRLTVL.

V usage is TRBV6-1 and J usage is TRBJ2-5; D is perhaps TRBD1 (6 bases). Germline V gene sequence: CDR1 MNHNS, CDR2 SASEGT. This CDR3 comprises 14 residues. The V end was cut by 2 bases, the J end by 5 bases, with 12 bases between. The CDR3 loop reads CASSETRQDETQYF. The CDR3 bases are TGTGCCAGCAGTGAAACCCGACAGGACGAGACCCAGTACTTC.